Listed here is a single T cell receptor (beta chain). Its antigen remains unidentified. Autoimmune disease history or systemic immunosuppression excluded patients. Germline CDR1 reads DFQATT; CDR2 reads SNEGSKA (reference sequence). Trimming removed 5 bases from V and 6 bases from J; junction bases left unmatched: 1. The CDR3 is 11 amino acids. These data are taken from a study of OX40 agonist ivuxolimab in advanced cancers. Overall study: Melanoma, hepatocellular carcinoma, head and neck or renal cell cancer occurred in dose-escalation patients.

Assay used: immunoSEQ multiplex PCR; TCRdb lists only in-frame clones, some missing. Of some 64,000 clones in the sample, about 88% were seen once. Overall study findings and caveats: On average, CD8+ T cells showed a greater number of expanded clones than CD4+.

This TCR came from an adult with an advanced solid tumor such as melanoma, head and neck, liver or kidney cancer. Sequenced here: CD4+ or CD8+ T cells sorted from blood, sampled in a trial of the OX40 agonist ivuxolimab. The V and J genes are TRBV20-1 and TRBJ2-1; 7 nucleotides line up with TRBD2. Written as DNA, the CDR3 is TGCAGTGCTGGGGGGGTCAATGAGCAGTTCTTC. Its protein is CSAGGVNEQFF.